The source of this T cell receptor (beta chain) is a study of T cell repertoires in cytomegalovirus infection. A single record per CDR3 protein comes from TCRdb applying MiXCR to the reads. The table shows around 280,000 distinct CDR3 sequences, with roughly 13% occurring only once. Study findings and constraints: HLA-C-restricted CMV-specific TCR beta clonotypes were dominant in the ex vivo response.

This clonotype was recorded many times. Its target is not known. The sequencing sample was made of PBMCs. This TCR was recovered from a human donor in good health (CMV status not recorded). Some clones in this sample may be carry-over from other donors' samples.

The CDR3 DNA reads TGTGCCACCAGCAGAGATAACGAGGTACTACAGCCCCAGCATTTT. Protein: CATSRDNEVLQPQHF. This sequence joins TRBV15 and TRBJ1-5; unclear D gene. V lost 0 bases to trimming and J lost 7 bases, with 13 bases between them. Per the germline V gene, CDR1 is LNHNV and CDR2 is YYDKDF (reference sequence). The length of the CDR3 is 15 residues.